These 27 T cell receptor beta chains originate from one sample sequenced in a study of blood T cell repertoires in COVID-19. The table came from immunoSEQ multiplex PCR; TCRdb's copy has only in-frame clones and leaves some out. The repertoire holds 350,000 to 550,000 clones, 85% to 90% seen once, with 1.1% in the top ten. Material for sequencing was PBMCs or T cells enriched from blood (not recorded which). These receptors came from a man younger than 45 who had recovered from COVID-19.

J is TRBJ2-6 and V is TRBV7-6, with 7 bases fitting TRBD1. Germline V gene lookup returns CDR1 SGHVS and CDR2 FNYEAQ. Trimming removed 5 bases from V and 0 bases from J; junction bases left unmatched: 4. The CDR3 runs to 16 residues. CDR3: CASSTDRDSGANVLTF. The CDR3 nucleotides are TGTGCCAGCAGCACCGACAGGGACTCTGGGGCCAACGTCCTGACTTTC.

The genes are TRBV9 and TRBJ2-6; 11 bases align to TRBD1. Trimming took 3 bases from V and 0 from J; bases not matched to a gene: 5. The CDR3 is made up of 18 amino acids. The germline V gene has CDR1 SGDLS and CDR2 YYNGEE. CDR3 loop: CASSGSGTGGSGANVLTF. The CDR3 DNA reads TGTGCCAGCAGCGGATCCGGGACAGGGGGCTCTGGGGCCAACGTCCTGACTTTC.

The CDR3: CASSSPPVSNYGYTF. The CDR3 DNA follows: TGTGCCAGCAGTTCCCCCCCGGTCTCTAACTATGGCTACACCTTC. This chain uses TRBV28 with TRBJ1-2; D remains ambiguous. The V gene's germline CDR1 is MDHEN and CDR2 SYDVKM. Between the trimmed V and J ends, which lost 4 bases and 0 bases, there was a span of 12 bases. CDR3 length: 15 amino acids.

This clone was seen a few times. The DNA for the CDR3 is TGTGCCACCAGTGATTCGGCAGGGGATCAGCCCCAGCATTTT. Its protein is CATSDSAGDQPQHF. The rearrangement uses TRBV24-1 and TRBJ1-5, with D possibly TRBD1 on 6 matching bases. The germline V gene has CDR1 KGHDR and CDR2 SFDVKD. The CDR3 runs to 14 residues. V lost 2 bases to trimming and J lost 5 bases, with 9 bases between them.

V and J are TRBV15 and TRBJ2-5; D perhaps matches TRBD2 (7 bases). The germline gives CDR1 LNHNV, CDR2 YYDKDF (reference sequence). This CDR3 contains 15 residues. V lost 9 bases, J lost 7 bases, and 24 bases lay in between. The CDR3 sequence: CATRASSGGGGTQYF. The CDR3 DNA is TGTGCCACTCGTGCTTCTAGCGGAGGAGGGGGGACCCAGTACTTC.

The chain carries TRBV18 and TRBJ1-1, with D possibly TRBD1 on 5 matching bases. There are 15 residues in the CDR3. Trimming cost V 3 bases and J 1 base, with 12 bases left between them. The germline V gene has CDR1 KGHSH and CDR2 LQKENI. The CDR3 protein is CASSPPGTRNTEAFF. CDR3 bases: TGTGCCAGCTCACCCCCCGGGACTCGGAACACTGAAGCTTTCTTT.

DNA of the CDR3: TGTGCCAGCAGTCAGGGGTTATATGGCTACACCTTC. Its translation is CASSQGLYGYTF. J is TRBJ1-2 and V is TRBV12-3 or TRBV12-4, with D perhaps matching TRBD1 (6 bases). Trimming removed 5 bases at V and 5 bases at J, with 9 bases between. The CDR3 runs to 12 residues.

About this clone: Other DNA sequences in the sample encode the same CDR3. The V and J genes are TRBV9 and TRBJ2-7; tentative D call: TRBD1 (5 bases). The CDR3 is made up of 14 amino acids. The germline V gene encodes CDR1 SGDLS and CDR2 YYNGEE. V lost 0 bases and J 3 bases, leaving 10 bases between the germline ends. CDR3 bases: TGTGCCAGCAGCGTAGCTGCAGGGAACTACGAGCAGTACTTC. Translating it yields CASSVAAGNYEQYF.

The chain recombines TRBV4-1 with TRBJ2-1, with D possibly TRBD2 on 6 matching bases. From germline, CDR1 is MGHRA and CDR2 YSYEKL. The V end lost 0 bases, the J end lost 1 base, and 10 bases lay between the germline ends. This CDR3 comprises 16 residues. The CDR3 region is CASSQDWSGSYNEQFF. The DNA of the CDR3 is TGCGCCAGCAGCCAAGACTGGAGCGGGTCCTACAATGAGCAGTTCTTC.

This clone appeared once. The chain joins TRBV28 to TRBJ1-6, with D perhaps matching TRBD1 (5 bases). CDR1 MDHEN and CDR2 SYDVKM come from the germline V gene. V lost 4 bases and J 10 bases, leaving 20 bases between the germline ends. This CDR3 is built from 16 residues. The CDR3 is CASSSLFAGGTSPLHF. The CDR3 region has the DNA TGTGCCAGCAGTTCCCTCTTTGCTGGGGGGACCTCACCCCTCCACTTT.

This chain links TRBV4-2 with TRBJ2-7; TRBD2 might be the D (5 bases). From germline, CDR1 is LGHNA and CDR2 YNFKEQ. The ends were cut back, 4 bases at V and 3 bases at J, with 13 bases in the middle. CDR3 length equals 14 residues. The CDR3 here is CASSPGEEGYEQYF. The CDR3 bases are TGTGCCAGCAGCCCCGGTGAAGAGGGCTACGAGCAGTACTTC.

This sequence joins TRBV5-1 and TRBJ2-1, with TRBD2 matching 9 bases. The CDR3 is 15 amino acids. Germline CDR1 and CDR2: SGHRS and YFSETQ. V was pared by 3 bases and J by 7 bases, with 8 bases of the junction left unmatched. CDR3 in amino acids: CASSSHSGSRNEQFF. The DNA of the CDR3 is TGCGCCAGCAGCTCACATAGCGGGAGCCGGAATGAGCAGTTCTTC.

In DNA, the CDR3 is TGTGCCAGCAGCTTAAAGGGAGGGACACAGTACCAAGAGACCCAGTACTTC. It encodes CASSLKGGTQYQETQYF. V usage is TRBV11-2 and J usage is TRBJ2-5, with a possible D match to TRBD2 (7 bases). The V gene's germline CDR1 is SGHAT and CDR2 FQNNGV. Trimming left V 2 bases short and J 0 bases short, with 16 bases between. CDR3 length: 17 residues.

This chain uses TRBV28 with TRBJ1-5; unclear D gene. CDR3 size: 15 residues. Germline lookup yields CDR1 MDHEN and CDR2 SYDVKM. The ends were cut back, 3 bases at V and 7 bases at J, with 16 bases in the middle. Here the CDR3 DNA reads TGTGCCAGCAGTTTTATGGCCCCTCGTACGCAGCCCCAGCATTTT. It encodes CASSFMAPRTQPQHF. The variable domain in full, completed from reference TRBV28 and TRBJ1-5, reads DVKVTQSSRYLVKRTGEKVFLECVQDMDHENMFWYRQDPGLGLRLIYFSYDVKMKEKGDIPEGYSVSREKKERFSLILESASTNQTSMYLCASSFMAPRTQPQHFGDGTRLSIL.

To note about this clone: Other DNA sequences in the same sample also yield this CDR3. This CDR3 is CASSLVGGQGSGELFF. CDR3 nucleotides: TGCGCCAGCAGCTTGGTAGGAGGACAGGGGAGCGGGGAGCTGTTTTTT. The chain recombines TRBV5-1 with TRBJ2-2, with TRBD1 matching over 9 bases. Germline V gene data show CDR1 as SGHRS and CDR2 as YFSETQ. Unmatched junction bases numbered 7, after V lost 0 bases and J lost 7 bases. The length of the CDR3 is 16 residues.

The genes are TRBV27 and TRBJ2-1, with 8 bases that match TRBD2. After removal of 4 bases from V and 6 bases from J, the junction contained 11 bases not matched to a gene. Germline V CDR1 and CDR2: MNHEY, SMNVEV (reference sequence). This CDR3 is built from 16 residues. DNA for the CDR3: TGTGCCAGCAGTTCCACCGTGGCGGGAGGACTCAATGAGCAGTTCTTC. This sequence encodes CASSSTVAGGLNEQFF.

The gene calls are TRBV6-1 and TRBJ1-1, with D possibly TRBD1 on 6 matching bases. CDR3 length: 19 residues. The ends were cut back, 3 bases at V and 3 bases at J, with 26 bases in the middle. CDR1 is MNHNS and CDR2 is SASEGT in the germline V gene. The DNA of the CDR3 is TGTGCCAGCAGTGACAACCGGGGAGGGGGTTTTAAGAAGGACACTGAAGCTTTCTTT. It translates to CASSDNRGGGFKKDTEAFF.

The chain combines TRBV24-1 with TRBJ1-1; 7 bases fit TRBD1. Trimming at V came to 4 bases and at J to 7 bases, leaving 2 bases not matched to a gene. The CDR3 runs to 12 residues. Germline lookup yields CDR1 KGHDR and CDR2 SFDVKD. CDR3 sequence reads: CATSDRGVEAFF. The CDR3 DNA sequence: TGTGCCACCAGTGACAGGGGGGTTGAAGCTTTCTTT.

The chain has TRBV4-2 and TRBJ2-1, with TRBD2 as a possible D gene (6 bases). The V end was cut by 0 bases, the J end by 4 bases, with 13 bases between. The CDR3 spans 16 residues. Germline V gene lookup returns CDR1 LGHNA and CDR2 YNFKEQ. The CDR3 DNA sequence: TGTGCCAGCAGCCAAGATAGAGCGGGTTCATACAATGAGCAGTTCTTC. Its protein product is CASSQDRAGSYNEQFF.

The chain carries TRBV9 and TRBJ1-5; the D gene is possibly TRBD1 (5 bases). V lost 0 bases to trimming and J lost 6 bases, with 13 bases between them. Looked up from germline, CDR1 is SGDLS and CDR2 is YYNGEE. The CDR3 runs to 15 residues. The CDR3 DNA reads TGTGCCAGCAGCGTAGACATAGGGGATGGTCAGCCCCAGCATTTT. It yields the protein CASSVDIGDGQPQHF.

The V gene is TRBV6-5, the J gene TRBJ1-5, with D possibly matching TRBD1 (5 bases). Trimming removed 8 bases at V and 6 bases at J, with 8 bases between. This CDR3 spans 11 amino acids. CDR1 is MNHEY and CDR2 is SVGAGI in the germline V gene. The DNA of the CDR3 is TGTGCCAGCGGGGCCGGTCAGCCCCAGCATTTT. Translation gives CASGAGQPQHF.

This chain links TRBV29-1 with TRBJ2-1, with TRBD2 as a possible D gene (5 bases). The CDR3 has 13 residues. CDR1 is SQVTM and CDR2 is ANQGSEA in the germline V gene. Trimming took off 2 bases at V and 3 bases at J, with 8 bases between the two ends. CDR3 sequence reads: CSVEQRFYNEQFF. The DNA of the CDR3 is TGCAGCGTTGAACAGCGGTTCTACAATGAGCAGTTCTTC.

This rearrangement joins TRBV7-6 to TRBJ2-6; TRBD1 might be the D (8 bases). The CDR3 spans 16 residues. The germline gives CDR1 SGHVS, CDR2 FNYEAQ. V was clipped by 5 bases and J by 2 bases, with 13 bases between them. In DNA form, the CDR3 reads TGTGCCAGCAGCATACAGGGGGGGCCTGGGGCCAACGTCCTGACTTTC. It codes for CASSIQGGPGANVLTF.

This chain links TRBV11-2 with TRBJ2-7; D gene uncertain. This CDR3 has 12 residues. Between the trimmed V and J ends, which lost 0 bases and 5 bases, there was a span of 5 bases. The germline gives CDR1 SGHAT, CDR2 FQNNGV. DNA for the CDR3: TGTGCCAGCAGCTTAGAGGCCGACGAGCAGTACTTC. Protein product: CASSLEADEQYF.

This clone has only one observation. This rearrangement joins TRBV28 to TRBJ1-1; no definite D call. Germline V gene sequence: CDR1 MDHEN, CDR2 SYDVKM. V lost 2 bases, J lost 8 bases, and 9 bases lay in between. The CDR3 covers 12 residues. Here the CDR3 DNA reads TGTGCCAGCAGTTTACAGGCTCCAGAAGCTTTCTTT. It yields the protein CASSLQAPEAFF.

This clone was detected a few times. The gene calls are TRBV27 and TRBJ1-5, with 10 bases lining up with TRBD1. Germline V lookup: CDR1 MNHEY, CDR2 SMNVEV (reference sequence). The CDR3 consists of 18 residues. J gave up 0 bases and V 6 bases, and 11 bases lay outside the gene matches. The CDR3 DNA reads as TGTGCCAGCAGCCCCCGGGGACAGGGGAGTTATAGCAATCAGCCCCAGCATTTT. Encoded protein: CASSPRGQGSYSNQPQHF.

The V and J genes are TRBV10-3 and TRBJ2-3; 13 nucleotides match TRBD2. Per the germline V gene, CDR1 is ENHRY and CDR2 is SYGVKD. V lost 3 bases to trimming and J lost 2 bases; unmatched junction nucleotides: 5. This CDR3 contains 17 residues. This CDR3 reads CAISEELAGGFTDTQYF. As DNA, the CDR3 is TGTGCCATCAGTGAAGAACTAGCGGGAGGGTTCACAGATACGCAGTATTTT.